This T cell receptor (beta chain) was identified during a study of blood T cell repertoires in COVID-19. In the study overall: COVID-19 samples, acute and convalescent, were from the United States, Italy and Spain. T cells, B-cell-depleted T cells, or PBMCs provided the cDNA or gDNA that served as material.

This clone has only a few counts. In the source study's methods: The assay estimated nucleated cells by amplifying reference gene primers. The method was immunoSEQ multiplex PCR; TCRdb's version includes in-frame clones alone and lacks a portion of them. V and J calls and clone size are as listed in that table; D and trimming were resolved from the DNA. Here the sample spans about 200,000 clones, roughly 75% being singletons. What was sequenced was peripheral blood. This receptor was obtained from a woman aged 70-85 years with acute or convalescent COVID-19.

In DNA form, the CDR3 reads TGCGCCAGCAGCTTGAGTGGGGTGGACAGCTTTGGCTACACCTTC. Residues: CASSLSGVDSFGYTF. The J gene is TRBJ1-2, the V gene TRBV5-1; D might be TRBD1 (6 bases). V shed 1 base and J shed 7 bases, with 17 bases lying between them. The CDR3 is 15 residues long. The germline gives CDR1 SGHRS, CDR2 YFSETQ. The variable domain in full, completed from reference TRBV5-1 and TRBJ1-2, reads KAGVTQTPRYLIKTRGQQVTLSCSPISGHRSVSWYQQTPGQGLQFLFEYFSETQRNKGNFPGRFSGRQFSNSRSEMNVSTLELGDSALYLCASSLSGVDSFGYTFGSGTRLTVV.